The entry that follows covers one T cell receptor beta chain sequence. What it binds is unknown. Donation came from healthy HIV-negative adults that had no recent acute infections or vaccinations. Produced via immunoSEQ multiplex PCR; TCRdb's table is partial and in-frame only. The sample lists some 2.1 million clones, 85% to 95% seen once, with 0.13% in the top ten. This specimen belongs to a study of shared clonotypes between healthy human individuals. General study results and limits: The authors expected sequencing depth to affect clonotype sharing among donors.

The CDR3 totals 15 residues. V lost 5 bases and J lost 10; bases outside the gene matches: 6. Germline CDR1 reads SGHAT; CDR2 reads FQDESV (reference sequence). The sample was naive CD4+ T cells sorted from blood. Subset meaning: CD45RA+ positively selected. The sequence came from a man aged 18 to 35 in good health. The gene calls are TRBV11-1 and TRBJ1-6; TRBD1 matches at 12 bases. CDR3 residues: CASSHGTGGFSPLHF. The CDR3 region has the DNA TGTGCCAGCAGCCATGGGACAGGGGGCTTCTCACCCCTCCACTTT.